Listed below are T cell receptor beta chains from one sample, sequenced in a study of identical twins. TCRdb recomputed calls from the 5' RACE reads with MiXCR, one row per CDR3 protein. The profile shows 450,000 to 650,000 distinct CDR3 sequences, roughly 15% of them singletons. These data were also reused for a study on yellow fever vaccine responses in identical twins.

The material sequenced was CD4+ T cells sorted from blood. The source is a woman between 18 and 29 years old in good health. The CDR3 runs from the conserved cysteine through the conserved F or W. The D gene is left open where the match is weak. Some rows have no size entry. The others give once, few or many, or a class for an expanded clone.

clone size	V gene	J gene	D gene	CDR3 DNA	CDR3 protein
few	TRBV7-9	TRBJ1-2	NA	TGTGCCAGCAGCCCCCCGCTGGTGAGCTATGGCTACACCTTC	CASSPPLVSYGYTF
few	TRBV28	TRBJ2-3	NA	TGTGCCAGCGGCCTGGAGAGAGGCACAGATACGCAGTATTTT	CASGLERGTDTQYF
few	TRBV5-1	TRBJ1-1	NA	TGCGCCAGCAATGTGGGGACTGAAGCTTTCTTT	CASNVGTEAFF
NA	TRBV4-1	TRBJ2-3	TRBD2	TGCGCCAGCAGCCAAGGGGGTCCGGGACTAGTACCAGATACGCAGTATTTT	CASSQGGPGLVPDTQYF
NA	TRBV5-1	TRBJ2-1	TRBD2	TGCGCCAGCAGCTTGACGGGGGGACTCGTTGATGAGCAGTTCTTC	CASSLTGGLVDEQFF
NA	TRBV15	TRBJ1-2	TRBD1	TGTGCCACCAGCAGAGATCCAACAGGGGGTTCCTATGGCTACACCTTC	CATSRDPTGGSYGYTF
few	TRBV12-3/TRBV12-4	TRBJ2-4	TRBD2	TGTGCCAGCAGCCCACATCACGGGAGGGCTGCCAAAAACATTCAGTACTTC	CASSPHHGRAAKNIQYF
NA	TRBV3-1	TRBJ2-7	TRBD2	TGTGCCAGCAGCCAAGGACTAGCGGACCGCTACGAGCAGTACTTC	CASSQGLADRYEQYF
NA	TRBV5-5	TRBJ1-2	TRBD1	TGTGCCAGCAGCTTGGGCTGGCTTGCACAGGGGTTTAGCTATGGCTACACCTTC	CASSLGWLAQGFSYGYTF
many	TRBV12-3/TRBV12-4	TRBJ2-1	NA	TGTGCCAGCCTCAGCCTGGTTGAGCAGTTCTTC	CASLSLVEQFF
NA	TRBV28	TRBJ2-3	NA	TGTGCCAGCAGTTTACCGGGCAGACCAGATACGCAGTATTTT	CASSLPGRPDTQYF